Following are 25 T cell receptor beta chains from one sample sequenced in a study of resident and recirculating memory T cells in vitiligo. Data came from immunoSEQ multiplex PCR; TCRdb stores just in-frame clones and leaves some out. The table has 75,000 to 85,000 clones, just over 90% seen once; the top ten hold roughly 5.1%. Sequenced sample: blood. The receptors were gathered from a male donor with vitiligo.

The chain combines TRBV6-1 with TRBJ1-2, with TRBD1 matching over 12 bases. Germline V gene lookup returns CDR1 MNHNS and CDR2 SASEGT. With 2 bases clipped from V and 1 base from J, the junction kept 5 bases outside the gene matches. The CDR3 covers 17 residues. The CDR3 sequence is CASSEWDRGPLNYGYTF. The CDR3 nucleotides are TGTGCCAGCAGTGAATGGGACAGGGGGCCCCTTAACTATGGCTACACCTTC.

This chain uses TRBV20-1 with TRBJ2-7; 8 nucleotides agree with TRBD1. CDR1 and CDR2 from the germline V gene are DFQATT and SNEGSKA (reference sequence). The CDR3 is 11 amino acids. The CDR3 here is CSAQGAHEQYF. DNA of the CDR3: TGCAGCGCCCAGGGGGCCCACGAGCAGTACTTC.

The J gene is TRBJ2-7, the V gene TRBV7-9; the match to TRBD1 covers 11 bases. V lost 5 bases to trimming and J lost 4 bases; unmatched junction nucleotides: 13. The germline V gene encodes CDR1 SEHNR and CDR2 FQNEAQ (reference sequence). This CDR3 spans 17 amino acids. This CDR3 is CASSEGTGGTAPYEQYF. The CDR3 nucleotides are TGTGCCAGCAGCGAAGGGACAGGGGGGACAGCACCTTACGAGCAGTACTTC.

V and J are TRBV11-1 and TRBJ2-3, with D maybe TRBD2 (6 bases). Germline V gene lookup returns CDR1 SGHAT and CDR2 FQDESV (reference sequence). Trimming pared 5 bases from V and 3 bases from J, leaving 18 bases between. This CDR3 has 16 residues. As DNA, the CDR3 is TGTGCCAGCAGCCCGGGGGACCGTCAAGGTACAGATACGCAGTATTTT. It encodes CASSPGDRQGTDTQYF. Filled out from reference TRBV11-1 and TRBJ2-3, the complete variable domain reads EAEVAQSPRYKITEKSQAVAFWCDPISGHATLYWYRQILGQGPELLVQFQDESVVDDSQLPKDRFSAERLKGVDSTLKIQPAELGDSAMYLCASSPGDRQGTDTQYFGPGTRLTVL.

This rearrangement joins TRBV6-5 to TRBJ2-5; 11 bases map to TRBD2. The CDR3 is 14 residues long. Germline assignment: CDR1 MNHEY and CDR2 SVGAGI. With V trimmed by 7 bases and J by 9 bases, 10 bases remained unmatched. Here the CDR3 reads CASKVLAGGQAQYF. CDR3 in DNA: TGTGCCAGCAAGGTTTTAGCGGGAGGGCAGGCCCAGTACTTC.

This chain connects TRBV18 to TRBJ2-7; TRBD1 agrees at 7 bases. From germline, CDR1 is KGHSH and CDR2 LQKENI. This CDR3 comprises 13 residues. After removal of 6 bases from V and 7 bases from J, the junction contained 9 bases not matched to a gene. The CDR3 DNA follows: TGTGCCAGCTCCTCTGACAGGGCCAGGGAGCAGTACTTC. This translates into CASSSDRAREQYF.

The chain employs TRBV11-1 and TRBJ2-1; no firm D call. V was trimmed by 5 bases and J by 4 bases, leaving 12 bases between them. The CDR3 consists of 14 residues. Germline CDR1 is SGHAT and CDR2 is FQDESV (reference sequence). The CDR3 DNA reads TGTGCCAGCAGCGAGCAGCCGGGTTACAATGAGCAGTTCTTC. Protein product: CASSEQPGYNEQFF.

V is TRBV6-5 and J is TRBJ2-7; D perhaps matches TRBD1 (6 bases). V shed 2 bases and J shed 2 bases, with 13 bases lying between them. CDR3 length: 15 amino acids. In germline, CDR1 is MNHEY, CDR2 SVGAGI. The CDR3 DNA follows: TGTGCCAGCAGTTACCCTAATGGACAGACCTACGAGCAGTACTTC. It encodes CASSYPNGQTYEQYF.

The CDR3 is CASSLGTYQPQHF. DNA of the CDR3: TGTGCCAGCAGCCTCGGGACTTATCAGCCCCAGCATTTT. This chain links TRBV14 with TRBJ1-5; a possible D gene is TRBD1 (5 bases). Trimming cost V 4 bases and J 5 bases, with 9 bases left between them. CDR1 is SGHDN and CDR2 is FVKESK in the germline V gene. CDR3 length equals 13 residues.

This rearrangement joins TRBV12-5 to TRBJ2-1; TRBD2 matches 9 bases. Germline V gene lookup returns CDR1 LGHNT and CDR2 FRNRAP. The CDR3 is made up of 16 amino acids. The ends lost 2 bases at V and 4 bases at J; junction bases unmatched: 6. CDR3 loop: CASGLNSGRQYNEQFF. The CDR3 bases are TGTGCTAGTGGTTTGAACAGCGGGAGGCAGTACAATGAGCAGTTCTTC.

The rearrangement links TRBV4-1 to TRBJ1-2; D not certain. V lost 3 bases and J 5 bases, leaving 13 bases between the germline ends. The germline V gene has CDR1 MGHRA and CDR2 YSYEKL. The CDR3 is made up of 14 amino acids. The CDR3 reads CASSQPFGEYGYTF. The CDR3 DNA reads as TGCGCCAGCAGCCAGCCCTTTGGAGAGTATGGCTACACCTTC.

The chain recombines TRBV18 with TRBJ2-2; D gene ambiguous. This CDR3 contains 14 residues. CDR1 is KGHSH, CDR2 LQKENI, per germline. V dropped 8 bases and J dropped 0 bases, with 10 bases sitting between them. In nucleotides, the CDR3 is TGTGCCAGCACCCAATACACGAACACCGGGGAGCTGTTTTTT. It is translated as CASTQYTNTGELFF.

Written as DNA, the CDR3 is TGTGCCAGCAGCCCCCCCGGGAGGGAATACAATGAGCAGTTCTTC. Its translation: CASSPPGREYNEQFF. V is TRBV7-3 and J is TRBJ2-1; TRBD2 aligns across 8 bases. V lost 5 bases, J lost 4 bases, and 7 bases stayed unmatched. The V gene's germline CDR1 is SGHTA and CDR2 FQGTGA. The length of the CDR3 is 15 residues.

The CDR3 here is CASSFSGGNPIEQYF. Written as DNA, the CDR3 is TGTGCCAGCAGTTTTTCGGGCGGGAACCCGATCGAGCAGTACTTC. This chain connects TRBV27 to TRBJ2-7, with TRBD2 as a possible D gene (6 bases). The germline V and J ends were trimmed by 3 bases and 6 bases, with 18 bases remaining between them. Germline assignment: CDR1 MNHEY and CDR2 SMNVEV (reference sequence). The CDR3 consists of 15 residues.

The chain has TRBV5-1 and TRBJ2-7, with 8 bases matching TRBD1. Germline loops: CDR1 SGHRS, CDR2 YFSETQ. The CDR3 is made up of 13 amino acids. Germline trimming cut 3 bases from V and 2 bases from J; bases unmatched to any gene: 1. CDR3: CASSWDRTYEQYF. CDR3 DNA: TGCGCCAGCAGCTGGGACAGGACCTACGAGCAGTACTTC.

This clone has a single count. The V gene is TRBV23-1, the J gene TRBJ1-2; TRBD1 aligns across 7 bases. TRBV23-1 is labeled an ORF, and its function is uncertain. CDR3 size: 12 residues. The J segment lost 6 bases and the V segment lost 11 bases, leaving 9 bases of the junction unmatched. The CDR3 DNA sequence: TGCGCCCCCAATAGGGGGCCACATGGCTACACCTTC. Amino acid sequence: CAPNRGPHGYTF.

This chain uses TRBV11-2 with TRBJ2-1; tentatively, D is TRBD2 (5 bases). CDR1 and CDR2 from the germline V gene are SGHAT and FQNNGV. V was cut by 1 base and J by 10 bases, with 14 bases left in between. The CDR3 extends over 14 amino acids. The CDR3 DNA follows: TGTGCCAGCAGCTTAGCGGGGAGCCGGAACGAGCAGTTCTTC. It encodes CASSLAGSRNEQFF.

This chain joins TRBV7-8 and TRBJ1-5, with D tentatively TRBD1 (6 bases). This CDR3 comprises 15 residues. V was clipped by 3 bases and J by 8 bases, with 17 bases between them. Germline V lookup: CDR1 SGHVS, CDR2 FQNEAQ. CDR3 loop: CASSLGQGINEPQHF. The CDR3 nucleotides are TGTGCCAGCAGCTTGGGGCAGGGGATAAACGAGCCCCAGCATTTT.

The gene calls are TRBV19 and TRBJ2-5; 9 nucleotides agree with TRBD1. Germline assignment: CDR1 LNHDA and CDR2 SQIVND (reference sequence). This CDR3 has 14 amino acids. Unmatched junction bases numbered 2, after V lost 1 base and J lost 5 bases. CDR3 DNA: TGTGCCAGTAGTATAGCAGGACAGGGGGAGACCCAGTACTTC. It yields the protein CASSIAGQGETQYF.

The table lists this clone with a few counts. V gene TRBV7-9 combines with J gene TRBJ2-5; TRBD1 is a possible D gene (6 bases). CDR1 is SEHNR and CDR2 is FQNEAQ in the germline V gene (reference sequence). The CDR3 covers 14 residues. V gave up 7 bases and J gave up 1 base, with 13 bases separating them. CDR3 sequence (DNA): TGTGCCAGCACTGCCACAGGGCGCCAAGAGACCCAGTACTTC. Its protein product is CASTATGRQETQYF.

This chain connects TRBV15 to TRBJ1-2; D uncertain. The CDR3 sequence is 15 residues long. Germline CDR1 LNHNV, CDR2 YYDKDF (reference sequence). V was shortened by 0 bases and J by 4 bases, with 12 bases between the two germline ends. The DNA for the CDR3 is TGTGCCACCAGCAGAGATCTGGTTCCGGGCTATGGCTACACCTTC. It translates to CATSRDLVPGYGYTF.

This chain links TRBV30 with TRBJ2-1; a possible D gene is TRBD1 (5 bases). CDR1 is GTSNPN, CDR2 SVGIG, per germline (reference sequence). This CDR3 spans 13 amino acids. The germline V and J ends were trimmed by 2 bases and 9 bases, with 14 bases remaining between them. The CDR3 region is CAWSSGLGVEQFF. The DNA for the CDR3 is TGTGCCTGGAGTTCAGGGCTGGGCGTTGAGCAGTTCTTC.

The chain has TRBV5-4 and TRBJ2-7; 7 bases line up with TRBD2. This CDR3 comprises 13 residues. The V and J ends lost 3 bases and 6 bases, in that order; junction bases with no gene match: 6. Germline V gene sequence: CDR1 SGHNT, CDR2 YYREEE (reference sequence). CDR3 sequence reads: CASSYGGNGEQYF. In DNA form, the CDR3 reads TGTGCCAGCAGCTACGGGGGGAATGGCGAGCAGTACTTC.

As for this clone: The sample carries other DNA sequences with the same CDR3. The chain carries TRBV28 and TRBJ1-5, with 8 bases identical to TRBD1. V trimming: 6 bases; J trimming: 1 base; junction bases outside the gene matches: 2. The CDR3 covers 14 residues. Germline V gives CDR1 MDHEN, CDR2 SYDVKM. As DNA, the CDR3 is TGTGCCAGCAGAACAGGGGGAAGCAATCAGCCCCAGCATTTT. This codes for CASRTGGSNQPQHF. Full variable domain (outside the CDR3, taken from reference TRBV28 and TRBJ1-5): DVKVTQSSRYLVKRTGEKVFLECVQDMDHENMFWYRQDPGLGLRLIYFSYDVKMKEKGDIPEGYSVSREKKERFSLILESASTNQTSMYLCASRTGGSNQPQHFGDGTRLSIL.

This clone has just a few counts. The chain couples TRBV7-8 to TRBJ1-6; the D gene is possibly TRBD1 (6 bases). V was trimmed by 5 bases and J by 7 bases, leaving 12 bases between them. Germline CDR1 reads SGHVS; CDR2 reads FQNEAQ. The CDR3 has 14 amino acids. The DNA of the CDR3 is TGTGCCAGCAGCCTAGGACAGTCCAATTCACCCCTCCACTTT. As protein: CASSLGQSNSPLHF.